This T cell receptor beta chain emerged from a study of cytomegalovirus exposure and HLA in healthy donors. Points from the study as a whole: Later analysis associated a missense DCLRE1C variant with TCR beta V- and J-gene trimming. The CMV antigen specificity of three CMV-associated chains was confirmed through in vitro analysis.

The CDR3 spans 15 residues. Trimming took off 6 bases at V and 11 bases at J, with 25 bases between the two ends. Germline values: CDR1 MRHNA, CDR2 SNTAGT. Healthy bone marrow donors made up the donor group. About this clone: Its antigen is not identified.

The PCR was carried out with 60 Vbeta primers and 13 Jbeta primers. The data were produced by immunoSEQ multiplex PCR, yet TCRdb's version contains in-frame clones alone and is incomplete. The sample records some 130,000 clones, approximately 61% being singletons. The receptor comes from a human donor in good health. Source material: PBMCs. The V call is TRBV6-4, the J call TRBJ1-2, with a possible D match to TRBD1 (6 bases). Here the CDR3 reads CASSDGDTRGPNYTF. CDR3 nucleotide sequence: TGTGCCAGCAGCGATGGGGACACCCGGGGTCCGAATTACACCTTC.